This record concerns one T cell receptor beta chain sequence. This clonotype has more than one count but fewer than ten. It lacks a known antigen. There are no base qualities to consult, and no much larger clone falls within one base. This specimen's treatment or condition label, interpreted: allogeneic hematopoietic cell transplantation with graft depleted of TCRalphabeta T cells and CD19 B cells. TCRalphabeta/CD19-depleted allogeneic hematopoietic cell grafts were given to the transplant recipients, all of whom were children. Library method: PCR. Reads for this sample came from an Illumina HiSeq 2500. Molecular barcoding was employed in the preparation of TCR libraries, with unique molecular identifiers being used to normalize TCRbeta repertoire quantification. TCRdb reran the public reads through fastp at Q25 and MiXCR, keeping productive beta chains. Identical CDR3 proteins give one entry, which carries the most common genes and DNA. Across this sample there are almost 600,000 distinct CDR3 sequences, with approximately 30% seen only once. Clones ranked in the top ten supply 35% to 40% of the sample.

These data come from a study of T-cell reconstitution after alpha-beta-depleted transplantation in children listed by TCRdb under 2016. Background on the whole study: Using TCR repertoire profiling, the study followed T-cell immune reconstitution in a quantitative way in children after TCRalphabeta/CD19-depleted allogeneic hematopoietic cell transplantation. General findings and caveats noted by the study authors: The apparently early recovery of alphabetaT-cell counts about two months after transplant reportedly depended on only several hundred rapidly expanded clones that came from non-depleted graft cells. The frequencies of hyperexpanded clones fell over the following months, and after one year, T-cell counts and TCRbeta diversity were mostly attributed to newly produced T cells. The high TCRbeta diversity at day 60 in some patients was ascribed to recipient T cells and intrathymic progenitors that had survived conditioning.

The V end gives up 6 bases and the J end 7 bases, leaving 11 bases in the junction not matched to a gene. The CDR3, from cysteine to phenylalanine, totals 15 residues. Here the CDR3 DNA is all that survives: 45 bases in frame from base 1. The clonotype originates from a boy under two years old with Wiskott-Aldrich syndrome, due to receive a stem cell transplant. The input for sequencing was PBMCs, taken before TCRalphabeta/CD19-depleted stem cell transplant. In this chain, TRBV12-3 or TRBV12-4 is recombined with TRBJ2-5, and 10 junction bases match TRBD2. The DNA sequence is TGTGCCAGCAGGCCTCTACTAGCGGGGAAGGGGACCCAGTACTTC. The encoded protein is CASRPLLAGKGTQYF.